Listed below are T cell receptor beta chains from one sample, sequenced in a study of blood T cell repertoires in COVID-19. Profiling relied on immunoSEQ multiplex PCR, and the TCRdb table lists in-frame clones only, not all of them. The profile shows 150,000 to 200,000 clones, approximately 80% of them singletons. Material: peripheral blood. The receptors were gathered from a woman over 75 with acute or convalescent COVID-19. Each CDR3 is given with its conserved first and last residue. D genes are given only for firm matches. Size is omitted from some rows. Given values are once, few, many or a class for expanded clones.

clone size | D gene | CDR3 length | J gene | V gene | CDR3 DNA | CDR3 protein
few | TRBD1 | 14 | TRBJ1-1 | TRBV7-2 | TGTGCCAGCAGCCCACATGACAGGGGGCGAAACGCTTTCTTT | CASSPHDRGRNAFF
. | . | 15 | TRBJ2-2 | TRBV18 | TGTGCCAGCTCCCCGCCGGGACTGTACACCGGGGAGCTGTTTTTT | CASSPPGLYTGELFF
. | . | 15 | TRBJ2-3 | TRBV2 | TGTGCCAGCAGCCCACAATCTCAAGACACAGATACGCAGTATTTT | CASSPQSQDTDTQYF
. | . | 16 | TRBJ2-5 | TRBV15 | TGTGCCACCAGCAGAGATTCTTCAGGGGGGTTGGAGACCCAGTACTTC | CATSRDSSGGLETQYF
. | TRBD2 | 16 | TRBJ2-7 | TRBV2 | TGTGCCAGCAGTGCTACTAGCGGAGGAAGTGCCTACGAGCAGTACTTC | CASSATSGGSAYEQYF
. | . | 15 | TRBJ2-7 | TRBV6-5 | TGTGCCAGCAGTTACTCTGGGGGCCCCTCCTACGAGCAGTACTTC | CASSYSGGPSYEQYF
. | TRBD2 | 16 | TRBJ2-1 | TRBV11-2 | TGTGCCAGCAGCAGAACCGGGACTAGCGGGATGGATGAGCAGTTCTTC | CASSRTGTSGMDEQFF
. | TRBD1 | 14 | TRBJ1-5 | TRBV2 | TGTGCCAGCAGTCGGACAGGGTACAATCAGCCCCAGCATTTT | CASSRTGYNQPQHF
. | TRBD2 | 16 | TRBJ2-1 | TRBV19 | TGTGCCAGTAGTTCCCTGACTAGCGGGAGGGCCCATGAGCAGTTCTTC | CASSSLTSGRAHEQFF
many | TRBD1 | 19 | TRBJ1-3 | TRBV4-1 | TGCGCCAGCAGCCAATATCTTGCGTTAGGGGGCATGGGAGGAAACACCATATATTTT | CASSQYLALGGMGGNTIYF
. | . | 13 | TRBJ2-7 | TRBV28 | TGTGCCAGCACACCGGGACAAGACTACGAGCAGTACTTC | CASTPGQDYEQYF
. | . | 15 | TRBJ2-7 | TRBV6-6 | TGTGCCAGCAGCCCCGCCACAGGGCAATCCTACGAGCAGTACTTC | CASSPATGQSYEQYF
. | TRBD1 | 13 | TRBJ1-2 | TRBV2 | TGTGCCAGCAGCCCAAAGACAGGGGAGGGCTACACCTTC | CASSPKTGEGYTF
. | TRBD1 | 13 | TRBJ1-1 | TRBV27 | TGTGCCAGCAGGGGACAGCTAAACACTGAAGCTTTCTTT | CASRGQLNTEAFF
. | TRBD2 | 16 | TRBJ2-3 | TRBV5-1 | TGCGCCAGCAGAATAGGACTAGCGGGTCCCACAGATACGCAGTATTTT | CASRIGLAGPTDTQYF
. | . | 16 | TRBJ2-1 | TRBV5-1 | TGCGCCAGCAGCTTGACCCCCAGGGCTGATGTCTATGAGCAGTTCTTC | CASSLTPRADVYEQFF
. | . | 15 | TRBJ1-5 | TRBV19 | TGTGCCAGTAGTATTGAAGGGGCAAGCAATCAGCCCCAGCATTTT | CASSIEGASNQPQHF
. | . | 13 | TRBJ1-1 | TRBV3-1/TRBV3-2 | TGTGCCAGCAGCCGCCGGGGTAACACTGAAGCTTTCTTT | CASSRRGNTEAFF
. | . | 9 | TRBJ1-5 | TRBV11-2 | TGTGCCAGCAGCCTTTCCCAGCATTTT | CASSLSQHF
. | TRBD2 | 15 | TRBJ2-1 | TRBV11-2 | TGTGCCAGCAGGACGAGCGGGACTCGTTACAATGAGCAGTTCTTC | CASRTSGTRYNEQFF
. | TRBD1 | 16 | TRBJ1-2 | TRBV18 | TGTGCCAGCTCACCGCTCGGGACAGGTGACGGCTATGGCTACACCTTC | CASSPLGTGDGYGYTF
. | . | 12 | TRBJ2-2 | TRBV14 | TGTGCCAGCAGCCAAGCAAACGGGGAGCTGTTTTTT | CASSQANGELFF
. | . | 14 | TRBJ1-5 | TRBV10-2 | TGCGCCAGCAGTGAAGGGGGTTCGGGTCAGCCCCAGCATTTT | CASSEGGSGQPQHF
. | . | 13 | TRBJ1-1 | TRBV10-1 | TGCGCCAGCAGTCCACAGATGAACACTGAAGCTTTCTTT | CASSPQMNTEAFF
. | . | 13 | TRBJ1-5 | TRBV12-3/TRBV12-4 | TGTGCCAGCAGTTCCGGTGATAATCAGCCCCAGCATTTT | CASSSGDNQPQHF
few | TRBD1 | 14 | TRBJ2-7 | TRBV3-1/TRBV3-2 | TGTGCCAGCAGCCGTGGACAGGGCTCCTACGAGCAGTACTTC | CASSRGQGSYEQYF
. | TRBD2 | 16 | TRBJ2-1 | TRBV7-9 | TGTGCCAGCAGCTTAGTATCGGGCGGGAGGTACAATGAGCAGTTCTTC | CASSLVSGGRYNEQFF
. | TRBD1 | 15 | TRBJ2-1 | TRBV18 | TGTGCCAGCTCACCCGGACAGGGGTCCTACAATGAGCAGTTCTTC | CASSPGQGSYNEQFF
. | TRBD1 | 17 | TRBJ1-1 | TRBV5-1 | TGCGCCAGCAGCTTGGAAGCGATAGGGACAGGGCAAACTGAAGCTTTCTTT | CASSLEAIGTGQTEAFF
. | . | 17 | TRBJ2-6 | TRBV27 | TGTGCCAGCAACCCCAGGGCAGCTGGGACTGGGGCCAACGTCCTGACTTTC | CASNPRAAGTGANVLTF
. | . | 15 | TRBJ2-2 | TRBV6-5 | TGTGCCAGCAGTTACTCGCAGGGGCGGACCGGGGAGCTGTTTTTT | CASSYSQGRTGELFF
. | TRBD1 | 15 | TRBJ1-6 | TRBV5-1 | TGCGCCAGCAGCGTCACAGGGGAAGGTAATTCACCCCTCCACTTT | CASSVTGEGNSPLHF
once | . | 14 | TRBJ2-7 | TRBV6-5 | TGTGCCAGCAGTTACTCGAGGTCGTGGTACGAGCAGTACTTC | CASSYSRSWYEQYF
once | TRBD1 | 12 | TRBJ1-1 | TRBV7-9 | TGTGCCAGCAGCTTCGGACAGGGTGAAGCTTTCTTT | CASSFGQGEAFF
. | TRBD1 | 16 | TRBJ1-3 | TRBV6-5 | TGTGCCAGCAGTTTGGACAGGTGGAGCTCTGGAAACACCATATATTTT | CASSLDRWSSGNTIYF
. | . | 12 | TRBJ2-1 | TRBV30 | TGTGCCTGGAGTACCCAGGGAAATGAGCAGTTCTTC | CAWSTQGNEQFF
. | TRBD1 | 12 | TRBJ1-1 | TRBV7-8 | TGTGCCAGCAGCTTTGACAGGGGGCAAGCTTTCTTT | CASSFDRGQAFF
. | . | 14 | TRBJ1-5 | TRBV6-5 | TGTGCCAGCAGTTCCGACAGCCGTAATCAGCCCCAGCATTTT | CASSSDSRNQPQHF
. | . | 14 | TRBJ1-6 | TRBV6-5 | TGTGCCAGCAGAAAGGAAGGGGCCGGGTCACCCCTCCACTTT | CASRKEGAGSPLHF
. | TRBD1 | 14 | TRBJ1-1 | TRBV18 | TGTGCCAGCTCACCGGACAGGACGTTGAGTGAAGCTTTCTTT | CASSPDRTLSEAFF
. | TRBD1 | 16 | TRBJ1-2 | TRBV6-6 | TGTGCCAGCAGTTACTCAGGGGGCAGCGCTAACTATGGCTACACCTTC | CASSYSGGSANYGYTF
. | TRBD2 | 15 | TRBJ2-7 | TRBV28 | TGTGCCAGCAGTCCCTGGACTAGCGGGAACTACGAGCAGTACTTC | CASSPWTSGNYEQYF
few | TRBD2 | 18 | TRBJ2-7 | TRBV5-1 | TGCGCCAGCAGCTTGTTCCCCAGGACTAGCGGGAGTGGTTACGAGCAGTACTTC | CASSLFPRTSGSGYEQYF
. | . | 15 | TRBJ2-3 | TRBV19 | TGTGCCAGTAGTATGAGCGGGCGGAGCACAGATACGCAGTATTTT | CASSMSGRSTDTQYF
. | . | 15 | TRBJ2-1 | TRBV7-9 | TGTGCCAGCAGCTCACCGGGGAGCTCCTACAATGAGCAGTTCTTC | CASSSPGSSYNEQFF
. | . | 13 | TRBJ2-1 | TRBV7-7 | TGTGCTAGCAGCTCCGGGATCCTCAATTCTCAGTTCTTC | CASSSGILNSQFF
. | . | 15 | TRBJ2-2 | TRBV3-1/TRBV3-2 | TGTGCCAGCAGCCAAGATTGGGGAGTTTCCGGGGAGCTGTTTTTT | CASSQDWGVSGELFF
. | TRBD1 | 15 | TRBJ1-6 | TRBV7-9 | TGTGCCAGCATGCGGACAGGGGGCTTAAATTCACCCCTCCACTTT | CASMRTGGLNSPLHF
. | . | 13 | TRBJ2-7 | TRBV6-1 | TGTGCCAGCAGTGAAGGCGTATCCTACGAGCAGTACTTC | CASSEGVSYEQYF
. | TRBD2 | 14 | TRBJ2-3 | TRBV14 | TGTGCCAGCAGCCAAGGACTAGCTCCGGATACGCAGTATTTT | CASSQGLAPDTQYF
. | TRBD1 | 16 | TRBJ2-7 | TRBV5-4 | TGTGCCAGCAGCCCAGTGACCGGGACAGGGTTACCCGAGCAGTACTTC | CASSPVTGTGLPEQYF
. | TRBD2 | 16 | TRBJ2-7 | TRBV6-5 | TGTGCCAGCAGTTACTCAGGAGGGGAAGCGGGGTACGAGCAGTACTTC | CASSYSGGEAGYEQYF
. | . | 12 | TRBJ2-3 | TRBV7-9 | TGTGCCAGCAGCCTTAGCACAGATACGCAGTATTTT | CASSLSTDTQYF
once | . | 16 | TRBJ2-5 | TRBV6-4 | TGTGCCAGCAGGCAGATTCAGGAGGGGTGGGAAGAGACCCAGTACTTC | CASRQIQEGWEETQYF